Shown below are 25 T cell receptor beta chains from a single sample sequenced in a study of blood T cells in healthy people across ages. The authors ran a second PCR of roughly 6 to 12 cycles using a sample-barcoded 5' primer and a J-beta primer mix. TCRdb used MiXCR to reprocess the 5' RACE reads, holding one entry per CDR3 protein. The sample gives about 640,000 distinct CDR3 sequences, under 65% of which show up once; approximately 40% is in the top ten. Sequencing was done on a sample of blood. The source of these receptors is a man aged 55 to 70 in good health.

V and J are TRBV7-9 and TRBJ2-1, with a weak D call TRBD2 (6 bases). The V and J ends lost 8 bases and 3 bases respectively, with 14 bases between them. Germline-derived CDR1 and CDR2 are SEHNR and FQNEAQ (reference sequence). The CDR3 consists of 14 residues. The chain's CDR3 is CASCPGTRYNEQFF. The CDR3, as DNA: TGTGCCAGCTGCCCCGGGACTCGCTACAATGAGCAGTTCTTC.

This chain joins TRBV20-1 and TRBJ1-2, with D possibly matching TRBD1 (5 bases). The ends were cut back, 6 bases at V and 0 bases at J, with 8 bases in the middle. CDR1 and CDR2 (germline): DFQATT, SNEGSKA (reference sequence). The CDR3 spans 12 residues. CDR3 sequence reads: CSADSPNYGYTF. CDR3 coding DNA: TGCAGTGCCGACAGCCCTAACTATGGCTACACCTTC.

As regards this clonotype: The junction and the germline gene differ at one end; a read error may be behind it. The chain couples TRBV7-9 to TRBJ1-4, with D perhaps matching TRBD1 (6 bases). This CDR3 is built from 16 residues. Germline loops: CDR1 SEHNR, CDR2 FQNEAQ (reference sequence). CDR3 bases: TGTGCCAGCAGCCCAGGGGACGGCGCAACTAATGAAGAACTGTTTTTT. As protein: CASSPGDGATNEELFF.

The J gene is TRBJ2-3, the V gene TRBV4-2; weak D call: TRBD2 (6 bases). CDR3 length: 16 amino acids. Trimming shortened V by 4 bases and J by 4 bases, and 18 bases separated the two germline ends. Germline CDR1 and CDR2: LGHNA and YNFKEQ. CDR3 region: CASSPGLSDVADTQYF. In DNA, the CDR3 is TGTGCCAGCAGCCCAGGACTAAGTGACGTCGCAGATACGCAGTATTTT.

This clonotype came up once. V gene TRBV20-1 combines with J gene TRBJ2-4; D is tentatively TRBD1 or TRBD2 (5 bases each). V gave up 4 bases and J gave up 13 bases, with 17 bases separating them. The CDR3 has 12 residues. From germline, CDR1 is DFQATT and CDR2 SNEGSKA (reference sequence). Written as DNA, the CDR3 is TGCAGTGCTAAGGGACCAGAAAAGAAGCAGTACTTC. Protein: CSAKGPEKKQYF.

The rearrangement links TRBV6-1 to TRBJ2-3, with 9 bases that match TRBD1. The CDR3 is made up of 15 amino acids. J gave up 2 bases and V 7 bases, and 7 bases lay outside the gene matches. The germline V gene encodes CDR1 MNHNS and CDR2 SASEGT. CDR3 residues: CASTSGTGITDTQYF. CDR3 coding DNA: TGTGCCAGCACTTCCGGGACAGGGATCACAGATACGCAGTATTTT.

The V call is TRBV3-1, the J call TRBJ2-7; D remains ambiguous. Trimming left V 2 bases short and J 3 bases short, with 14 bases between. The germline CDR1 and CDR2 sequences are LGHDT and YNNKEL (reference sequence). The CDR3 extends over 15 amino acids. Here the CDR3 reads CASSQMAIPNYEQYF. In DNA form, the CDR3 reads TGTGCCAGCAGCCAAATGGCAATCCCTAACTACGAGCAGTACTTC.

This chain links TRBV6-1 with TRBJ2-2; D is unresolved. Germline V gives CDR1 MNHNS, CDR2 SASEGT. This CDR3 spans 13 amino acids. V was shortened by 8 bases and J by 0 bases, with 7 bases between the two germline ends. The chain's CDR3 is CASGTPNTGELFF. The CDR3 region has the DNA TGTGCCAGCGGCACGCCGAACACCGGGGAGCTGTTTTTT.

This clonotype was detected only a few times. The chain is built from TRBV6-5 and TRBJ1-4, with D perhaps TRBD1 (6 bases). Per the germline V gene, CDR1 is MNHEY and CDR2 is SVGAGI. Trimming pared 6 bases from V and 5 bases from J, leaving 13 bases between. There are 14 residues in the CDR3. CDR3 nucleotides: TGTGCCAGCAGGGGGGCCGGGACGAATGAAAAACTGTTTTTT. The encoded protein is CASRGAGTNEKLFF.

This chain links TRBV20-1 with TRBJ1-1, with 7 bases that match TRBD1. The CDR3 extends over 16 amino acids. In germline, CDR1 is DFQATT, CDR2 SNEGSKA (reference sequence). V trimming: 0 bases; J trimming: 7 bases; junction bases outside the gene matches: 14. Here the CDR3 reads CSARDLSTGEAVEAFF. The CDR3 bases are TGCAGTGCTAGAGATCTTTCTACAGGGGAGGCGGTTGAAGCTTTCTTT.

This clonotype showed up just a few times. V is TRBV20-1 and J is TRBJ2-5; TRBD1 aligns across 8 bases. With 6 bases clipped from V and 4 bases from J, the junction kept 7 bases outside the gene matches. The germline V gene encodes CDR1 DFQATT and CDR2 SNEGSKA (reference sequence). The CDR3 sequence is 13 residues long. CDR3 nucleotide sequence: TGCAGTGCCCAAGGACAGGGTCGAGAGACCCAGTACTTC. Amino acid sequence: CSAQGQGRETQYF.

The chain carries TRBV12-3 or TRBV12-4 and TRBJ1-2; D unresolved. This CDR3 is built from 13 residues. V gave up 5 bases and J gave up 4 bases, with 11 bases separating them. CDR3 bases: TGTGCCAGCAGTCCCCTCTTAAGCTATGGCTACACCTTC. It codes for CASSPLLSYGYTF.

In this sample, this clonotype turned up a few times. The CDR3 here is CASSSRDRGQSYNEQFF. The CDR3 DNA is TGTGCCAGCAGTTCCCGGGACAGGGGGCAGTCCTACAATGAGCAGTTCTTC. The gene calls are TRBV6-5 and TRBJ2-1, with 12 bases identical to TRBD1. Per the germline V gene, CDR1 is MNHEY and CDR2 is SVGAGI. V lost 4 bases, J lost 1 base, and 5 bases stayed unmatched. The length of the CDR3 is 17 residues.

The chain couples TRBV9 to TRBJ1-4; weak D call: TRBD1 (5 bases). Germline CDR1 SGDLS, CDR2 YYNGEE. V dropped 1 base and J dropped 6 bases, with 10 bases sitting between them. The CDR3 is made up of 14 amino acids. CDR3 amino acids: CASSVRDGDEKLFF. CDR3 DNA: TGTGCCAGCAGCGTAAGGGACGGAGATGAAAAACTGTTTTTT. Full variable domain (missing parts from reference TRBV9 and TRBJ1-4): DSGVTQTPKHLITATGQRVTLRCSPRSGDLSVYWYQQSLDQGLQFLIQYYNGEERAKGNILERFSAQQFPDLHSELNLSSLELGDSALYFCASSVRDGDEKLFFGSGTQLSVL.

This clonotype was counted between two and nine times. The chain links TRBV7-2 to TRBJ2-1; no definite D call. Trimming stripped 5 bases from V and 9 bases from J, with 23 bases between. The germline CDR1 and CDR2 sequences are SGHTA and FQGNSA. The CDR3 has 16 residues. CDR3 loop: CASSLHGRRSLSEQFF. CDR3 DNA: TGTGCCAGCAGCCTCCACGGCCGACGGAGTTTGAGTGAGCAGTTCTTC.

About this clonotype itself: Sequence at one end of the junction differs from germline and may be a read error. The rearrangement joins TRBV6-2 or TRBV6-3 to TRBJ2-7; either TRBD1 or TRBD2 may fit D (5 bases each). The CDR3 is made up of 13 amino acids. Germline assignment: CDR1 MNHEY and CDR2 SVGEGT. The CDR3 region has the DNA TGTGCCAGCAGTGACTCGGGGCAGTACGAGCAGTACTTC. Its translation: CASSDSGQYEQYF.

This chain connects TRBV9 to TRBJ2-2; 7 positions agree with TRBD1. This CDR3 contains 15 residues. Losses at the gene ends were 5 bases for V and 7 bases for J; bases not matched to a gene: 11. The germline CDR1 and CDR2 sequences are SGDLS and YYNGEE. CDR3 in amino acids: CASSEDRVTYGELFF. DNA of the CDR3: TGTGCCAGCAGTGAAGACAGGGTTACGTACGGGGAGCTGTTTTTT.

Concerning this clonotype itself: In this CDR3 the conserved last residue, phenylalanine or tryptophan, is missing, so a read error is likely. This sequence joins TRBV12-3 or TRBV12-4 and TRBJ2-3, with 7 bases fitting TRBD2. V was pared by 1 base and J by 4 bases, with 11 bases of the junction left unmatched. The CDR3 is 17 amino acids. CDR3 amino acids: CASSLEGLRRGADTQYS. CDR3 nucleotides: TGTGCCAGCAGTTTAGAAGGGCTTCGACGGGGGGCAGATACGCAGTATTCT.

This chain joins TRBV11-2 and TRBJ2-5; D remains ambiguous. The CDR3 contains 12 residues. V was cut by 5 bases and J by 5 bases, with 9 bases left in between. The germline CDR1 and CDR2 sequences are SGHAT and FQNNGV. CDR3 sequence: CASSQHLETQYF. As DNA, the CDR3 is TGTGCCAGCAGCCAGCACCTTGAGACCCAGTACTTC.

On this clonotype: This may arise from a read error, as a much more abundant clone is one base away. The gene calls are TRBV5-1 and TRBJ2-2; D call uncertain. Germline CDR1 is SGHRS and CDR2 is YFSETQ. V dropped 4 bases and J dropped 7 bases, with 11 bases sitting between them. This CDR3 is 13 amino acids long. CDR3 amino acids: CASSVDPSGELFF. The CDR3 coding sequence is TGCGCCAGCAGCGTAGACCCCAGCGGGGAGCTGTTTTTT.

This clonotype was detected only a few times. The rearrangement joins TRBV20-1 to TRBJ2-5, with 11 bases that match TRBD2. The CDR3 covers 13 residues. Per the germline V gene, CDR1 is DFQATT and CDR2 is SNEGSKA (reference sequence). V was clipped by 6 bases and J by 3 bases; unmatched bases: 3. The CDR3 sequence is CSAVAGGKETQYF. The CDR3 DNA sequence: TGCAGTGCAGTAGCGGGGGGGAAAGAGACCCAGTACTTC.

Only a few counts were recorded for this clonotype. This sequence joins TRBV3-1 and TRBJ2-5, with D maybe TRBD2 (7 bases). Trimming took 4 bases from V and 4 from J, leaving 13 bases between them. CDR3 length equals 14 residues. Germline CDR1 reads LGHDT; CDR2 reads YNNKEL (reference sequence). The chain's CDR3 is CASSRTGGGETQYF. In DNA form, the CDR3 reads TGTGCCAGCAGCCGTACGGGGGGCGGAGAGACCCAGTACTTC.

With respect to this clonotype: A read error may produce the germline difference seen at one junction end. The chain links TRBV6-1 to TRBJ2-5; D may match TRBD1 or TRBD2 (6 bases each). The germline CDR1 and CDR2 sequences are MNHNS and SASEGT. The CDR3 is made up of 13 amino acids. The CDR3 loop reads CASSSGGQGTQYF. The CDR3 coding sequence is TGTGCCAGCAGTTCCGGGGGACAAGGGACCCAGTACTTC.

The chain employs TRBV20-1 and TRBJ2-1; TRBD2 agrees at 9 bases. The CDR3 consists of 19 residues. Per germline, CDR1 DFQATT and CDR2 SNEGSKA (reference sequence). The ends lost 1 base at V and 7 bases at J; junction bases unmatched: 20. The CDR3: CSARGPLVAGAPMGNEQFF. The CDR3 bases are TGCAGTGCTAGAGGGCCCCTAGTAGCGGGGGCACCAATGGGAAATGAGCAGTTCTTC.

The table lists this clonotype with a count of one. This chain joins TRBV28 and TRBJ2-5; possible D gene TRBD2, 6 bases. V was trimmed by 5 bases and J by 0 bases, leaving 10 bases between them. Germline assignment: CDR1 MDHEN and CDR2 SYDVKM. This CDR3 is 14 amino acids long. CDR3: CASSTRDYQETQYF. The CDR3, as DNA: TGTGCCAGCAGTACCCGGGACTACCAAGAGACCCAGTACTTC. Together with reference TRBV28 and TRBJ2-5, the CDR3 gives the full variable domain: DVKVTQSSRYLVKRTGEKVFLECVQDMDHENMFWYRQDPGLGLRLIYFSYDVKMKEKGDIPEGYSVSREKKERFSLILESASTNQTSMYLCASSTRDYQETQYFGPGTRLLVL.